A single sample gave rise to the 4 T cell receptor beta chains below, sequenced in a study of blood T cell repertoires in COVID-19. Libraries were prepared by immunoSEQ multiplex PCR; TCRdb keeps only in-frame clonotypes and omits some of them. The table has tens of thousands of clones, 89% seen once. Sample: peripheral blood. The receptors originated from a man in his sixties with acute or convalescent COVID-19.

The chain combines TRBV5-1 with TRBJ1-6, with D hard to call. The CDR3 runs 13 residues. In germline, CDR1 is SGHRS, CDR2 YFSETQ. The V end was cut by 0 bases, the J end by 8 bases, with 6 bases between. The CDR3 loop reads CASSLAVDSPLHF. CDR3 bases: TGCGCCAGCAGCTTGGCTGTTGATTCACCCCTCCACTTT.

The chain links TRBV19 to TRBJ2-1; TRBD2 might be the D (6 bases). V was pared by 7 bases and J by 4 bases, with 17 bases between. The CDR3 has 15 amino acids. Germline V CDR1 and CDR2: LNHDA, SQIVND (reference sequence). CDR3 DNA sequence: TGTGCCAGTAATCGTGTGGGGGGAACGTACAATGAGCAGTTCTTC. It encodes CASNRVGGTYNEQFF.

The chain couples TRBV6-6 to TRBJ1-1; perhaps TRBD1 as D (6 bases). CDR3 length: 14 residues. Germline CDR1 reads MNHNY; CDR2 reads SVGAGI (reference sequence). Trimming took off 6 bases at V and 4 bases at J, with 15 bases between the two ends. DNA of the CDR3: TGTGCCAGCAGCCAGACAGGCAGCGGCACTGAAGCTTTCTTT. This gives the protein CASSQTGSGTEAFF.

This chain uses TRBV6-4 with TRBJ1-1; D is possibly TRBD1 (6 bases). The germline V gene has CDR1 MRHNA and CDR2 SNTAGT. Trimming removed 4 bases from V and 3 bases from J, with 9 bases in between. This CDR3 contains 13 residues. This chain's CDR3 is CASSASGDTEAFF. The DNA for the CDR3 is TGTGCCAGCAGTGCCTCAGGGGACACTGAAGCTTTCTTT.